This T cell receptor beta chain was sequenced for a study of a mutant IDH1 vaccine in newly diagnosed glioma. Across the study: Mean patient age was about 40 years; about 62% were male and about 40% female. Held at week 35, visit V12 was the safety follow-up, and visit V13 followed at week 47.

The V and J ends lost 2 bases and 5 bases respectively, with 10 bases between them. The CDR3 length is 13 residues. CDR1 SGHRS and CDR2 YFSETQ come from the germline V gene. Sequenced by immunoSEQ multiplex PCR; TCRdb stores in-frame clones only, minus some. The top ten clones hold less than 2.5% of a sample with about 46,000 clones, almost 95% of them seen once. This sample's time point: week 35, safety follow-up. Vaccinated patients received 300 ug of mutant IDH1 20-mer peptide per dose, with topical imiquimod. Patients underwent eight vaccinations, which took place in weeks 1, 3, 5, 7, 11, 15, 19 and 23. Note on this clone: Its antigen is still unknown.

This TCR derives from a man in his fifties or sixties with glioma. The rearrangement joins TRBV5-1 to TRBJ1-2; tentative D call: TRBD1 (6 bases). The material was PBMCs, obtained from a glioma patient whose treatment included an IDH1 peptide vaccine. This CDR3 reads CASSFTGQYGYTF. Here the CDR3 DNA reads TGCGCCAGCAGCTTTACAGGACAGTATGGCTACACCTTC.